Listed below are T cell receptor beta chains from one sample, sequenced in a study of PD-1 blockade in classical Hodgkin lymphoma. Sequenced by immunoSEQ multiplex PCR; TCRdb stores in-frame clones only, minus some. The sample has under 130,000 clones; more than 70% are singletons. The sample here was peripheral blood mononuclear cells (PBMCs), taken before the fourth cycle of nivolumab. The source of these receptors is a human donor with classical Hodgkin lymphoma. Both conserved end residues are part of each CDR3. Each record gives: CDR3 length, D gene, clone size, J gene, V gene, CDR3 protein, CDR3 DNA. The D gene is left open where the match is weak. For some rows the clone size is stated as once, few or many, or as a class when expanded; others skip it.

15	.	.	TRBJ1-2	TRBV7-2	CASSLNPGTPGGYTF	TGTGCCAGCAGCTTAAATCCGGGCACCCCCGGTGGCTACACCTTC
16	TRBD2	.	TRBJ2-3	TRBV10-3	CAISGPGLVSTDTQYF	TGTGCCATCAGTGGACCGGGACTAGTTAGCACAGATACGCAGTATTTT
14	TRBD1	.	TRBJ1-1	TRBV5-1	CASSLQGVHTEAFF	TGCGCCAGCAGCTTACAGGGGGTGCACACTGAAGCTTTCTTT
15	TRBD1	.	TRBJ2-3	TRBV19	CASSMDRGGTDTQYF	TGTGCCAGTAGTATGGACAGGGGAGGTACAGATACGCAGTATTTT
16	.	.	TRBJ1-2	TRBV30	CAGPNPRDSAGYGYTF	TGTGCTGGACCCAATCCTCGGGACTCGGCCGGCTATGGCTACACCTTC
14	.	.	TRBJ2-3	TRBV11-2	CASSLFVETDTQYF	TGTGCCAGCAGCTTATTCGTCGAGACAGATACGCAGTATTTT
19	TRBD1	.	TRBJ2-2	TRBV11-2	CASSQNRDRGPPNTGELFF	TGTGCCAGCAGCCAAAACCGGGACAGGGGACCGCCGAACACCGGGGAGCTGTTTTTT
22	TRBD1	.	TRBJ2-6	TRBV27	CASSSPPGQGARRDWGANVLTF	TGTGCCAGCAGTTCCCCTCCGGGACAGGGGGCCAGAAGAGACTGGGGGGCCAACGTCCTGACTTTC
14	.	.	TRBJ1-2	TRBV6-6	CASSPLSDNYGYTF	TGTGCCAGCAGCCCCCTATCGGACAACTATGGCTACACCTTC
13	TRBD2	.	TRBJ2-2	TRBV2	CASRGLALGELFF	TGTGCCAGCAGGGGACTAGCTCTGGGGGAGCTGTTTTTT
14	.	.	TRBJ1-5	TRBV2	CASKGDNSNQPQHF	TGTGCCAGCAAAGGGGACAATAGCAATCAGCCCCAGCATTTT
17	.	once	TRBJ2-1	TRBV5-4	CASSLEGVPLGGNEQFF	TGTGCCAGCAGCTTGGAGGGTGTGCCCCTAGGAGGGAATGAGCAGTTCTTC
13	TRBD1	.	TRBJ1-4	TRBV7-9	CASSPGQSEKLFF	TGTGCCAGCAGCCCGGGACAGAGTGAAAAACTGTTTTTT
15	.	.	TRBJ2-7	TRBV11-2	CASSEAPSPYYEQYF	TGTGCCAGCAGCGAAGCCCCGTCCCCTTACTACGAGCAGTACTTC
14	TRBD1	.	TRBJ1-1	TRBV19	CASSIGGGGDEAFF	TGTGCCAGTAGTATAGGGGGAGGGGGCGATGAAGCTTTCTTT
12	.	.	TRBJ1-1	TRBV7-2	CASSFPNTEAFF	TGTGCCAGCAGCTTTCCGAACACTGAAGCTTTCTTT
15	.	.	TRBJ1-2	TRBV5-4	CASSSSAGYAYGYTF	TGTGCCAGCAGCTCTTCGGCTGGGTACGCATATGGCTACACCTTC
17	TRBD2	.	TRBJ2-3	TRBV2	CASSDGRAGGSTDTQYF	TGTGCCAGCAGTGACGGGCGAGCGGGAGGGAGCACAGATACGCAGTATTTT
18	.	.	TRBJ2-1	TRBV4-3	CASSQDSIEGNSYNEQFF	TGCGCCAGCAGCCAAGATAGTATTGAGGGTAACTCCTACAATGAGCAGTTCTTC
14	.	.	TRBJ2-1	TRBV19	CASSSRREMNEQFF	TGTGCCAGTAGTAGCAGACGGGAGATGAATGAGCAGTTCTTC
12	.	.	TRBJ2-1	TRBV6-1	CASSEVGNEQFF	TGTGCCAGCAGTGAAGTAGGGAATGAGCAGTTCTTC
13	.	.	TRBJ1-5	TRBV28	CASSLQSNQPQHF	TGTGCCAGTAGCCTTCAAAGCAATCAGCCCCAGCATTTT
18	TRBD1	.	TRBJ2-1	TRBV5-1	CASSLDDLRTGFNNEQFF	TGCGCCAGCAGCTTGGACGATCTTAGGACAGGGTTCAACAATGAGCAGTTCTTC
19	TRBD2	once	TRBJ2-1	TRBV18	CASSPIGLAGAQSYNEQFF	TGTGCCAGCTCACCCATTGGACTAGCGGGAGCGCAGTCATACAATGAGCAGTTCTTC
16	.	.	TRBJ2-1	TRBV27	CASSLLTGAAYNEQFF	TGTGCCAGCAGTTTATTAACCGGGGCGGCCTACAATGAGCAGTTCTTC
14	TRBD1	.	TRBJ1-1	TRBV5-4	CASSLQGMNTEAFF	TGTGCCAGCAGCTTACAGGGGATGAACACTGAAGCTTTCTTT
16	.	.	TRBJ1-3	TRBV18	CASSPLIGRDGNTIYF	TGTGCCAGCTCACCCCTAATTGGCCGGGATGGAAACACCATATATTTT
15	TRBD2	.	TRBJ2-5	TRBV28	CASRPASGSRETQYF	TGTGCCAGCAGACCGGCTAGCGGGAGCAGGGAGACCCAGTACTTC
13	.	.	TRBJ1-1	TRBV14	CASSQDRGTKAFF	TGTGCCAGCAGCCAAGATAGAGGCACTAAAGCTTTCTTT
14	.	few	TRBJ2-7	TRBV4-2	CASSQAGSGVEQYF	TGTGCCAGCAGCCAAGCAGGGTCCGGCGTCGAGCAGTACTTC
14	TRBD2	.	TRBJ2-5	TRBV7-6	CASSQREGRETQYF	TGTGCCAGCAGCCAGCGGGAGGGCCGGGAGACCCAGTACTTC
14	.	few	TRBJ2-7	TRBV10-3	CAISDHLTSYEQYF	TGTGCCATCAGTGATCATCTGACCTCCTACGAGCAGTACTTC
17	TRBD2	.	TRBJ2-2	TRBV6-4	CASSDTGTSWNTGELFF	TGTGCCAGCAGTGACACAGGGACTAGCTGGAACACCGGGGAGCTGTTTTTT
12	.	.	TRBJ2-1	TRBV11-3	CASSSEGGEQFF	TGTGCCAGCAGCTCCGAGGGCGGGGAGCAGTTCTTC
14	.	.	TRBJ2-7	TRBV7-9	CASSRVGQSYEQYF	TGTGCCAGCAGCCGGGTGGGCCAGTCCTACGAGCAGTACTTC
16	.	.	TRBJ1-1	TRBV19	CASSIGASARNTEAFF	TGTGCCAGTAGTATAGGGGCGTCAGCTAGGAACACTGAAGCTTTCTTT
16	TRBD1	.	TRBJ1-2	TRBV14	CASSQGEDRGDYGYTF	TGTGCCAGCAGCCAAGGGGAGGACAGGGGAGACTATGGCTACACCTTC
15	TRBD1	.	TRBJ1-1	TRBV6-6	CASSHGQGALAEAFF	TGTGCCAGCAGTCACGGACAGGGGGCGCTTGCTGAAGCTTTCTTT
14	.	.	TRBJ1-1	TRBV2	CASLSDSAGTEAFF	TGTGCCAGCTTGTCAGATTCCGCGGGCACTGAAGCTTTCTTT
15	.	few	TRBJ1-1	TRBV10-1	CASSDGGTANTEAFF	TGCGCCAGCAGTGATGGTGGCACAGCGAACACTGAAGCTTTCTTT
16	.	.	TRBJ2-7	TRBV5-1	CASSLVGRGSSYEQYF	TGCGCCAGCAGCTTGGTGGGCAGGGGAAGTTCCTACGAGCAGTACTTC
16	TRBD2	.	TRBJ2-1	TRBV18	CASSTQAGGPGGEQFF	TGTGCCAGCTCAACGCAAGCGGGAGGGCCCGGTGGGGAGCAGTTCTTC
13	.	many	TRBJ1-5	TRBV7-8	CASSIGGTQPQHF	TGTGCCAGCAGCATAGGGGGGACTCAGCCCCAGCATTTT
15	.	.	TRBJ1-5	TRBV28	CASSFRGAGNQPQHF	TGTGCCAGCAGTTTTCGGGGGGCCGGCAATCAGCCCCAGCATTTT
16	TRBD2	.	TRBJ2-7	TRBV2	CASQIMTSGSRGEQYF	TGTGCCTCCCAGATCATGACTAGCGGGAGTCGGGGCGAGCAGTACTTC
16	.	.	TRBJ1-4	TRBV4-2	CASSQVIPGRNEKLFF	TGTGCCAGCAGCCAAGTTATTCCGGGACGTAATGAAAAACTGTTTTTT
14	.	.	TRBJ2-7	TRBV11-3	CASSSGGSSYEQYF	TGTGCCAGCAGCTCTGGGGGAAGCTCCTACGAGCAGTACTTC
15	TRBD1	.	TRBJ1-5	TRBV7-2	CASSLETGRNQPQHF	TGTGCCAGCAGCTTAGAGACAGGGAGGAATCAGCCCCAGCATTTT
15	TRBD1	.	TRBJ2-5	TRBV18	CASSPNRGPQETQYF	TGTGCCAGCTCACCTAACAGGGGCCCCCAAGAGACCCAGTACTTC
15	TRBD1	.	TRBJ1-4	TRBV6-1	CASSGSGGTNEKLFF	TGTGCCAGCAGTGGGTCAGGGGGCACTAATGAAAAACTGTTTTTT
14	.	medium-sized	TRBJ2-1	TRBV4-3	CASSHLEGTNEQFF	TGCGCCAGCAGCCATTTGGAGGGGACCAATGAGCAGTTCTTC
16	.	.	TRBJ2-1	TRBV10-1	CASTLTPLGRAREQFF	TGCGCCAGCACCCTCACCCCACTAGGAAGGGCTCGGGAGCAGTTCTTC
12	.	.	TRBJ2-1	TRBV19	CASSYSAGEQFF	TGTGCCAGTAGTTATAGCGCAGGTGAGCAGTTCTTC
11	.	.	TRBJ1-1	TRBV29-1	CSVVPHTEAFF	TGCAGCGTTGTTCCTCACACTGAAGCTTTCTTT
16	.	.	TRBJ2-1	TRBV4-1	CASSRPSFSRDNEQFF	TGCGCCAGCAGCCGGCCGTCTTTTTCGCGGGACAATGAGCAGTTCTTC
17	TRBD2	few	TRBJ2-2	TRBV19	CASSPTPGLVRTGELFF	TGTGCCAGTAGTCCCACACCGGGACTAGTAAGGACCGGGGAGCTGTTTTTT
13	.	.	TRBJ2-3	TRBV11-3	CASSHAMADTQYF	TGTGCCAGCAGCCACGCTATGGCAGATACGCAGTATTTT
13	.	.	TRBJ2-1	TRBV13	CASSLRSDYEQFF	TGTGCCAGCAGCTTACGGTCAGACTATGAGCAGTTCTTC
12	.	few	TRBJ1-2	TRBV6-6	CASSWGGDGYTF	TGTGCCAGCAGTTGGGGGGGGGATGGCTACACCTTC